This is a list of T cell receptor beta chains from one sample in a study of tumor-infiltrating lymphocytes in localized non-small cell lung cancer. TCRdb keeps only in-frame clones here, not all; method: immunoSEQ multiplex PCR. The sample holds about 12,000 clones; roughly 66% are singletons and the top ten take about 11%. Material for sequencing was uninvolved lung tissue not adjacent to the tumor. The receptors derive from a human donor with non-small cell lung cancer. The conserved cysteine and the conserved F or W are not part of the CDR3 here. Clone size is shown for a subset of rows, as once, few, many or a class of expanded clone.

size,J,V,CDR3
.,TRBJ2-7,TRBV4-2,ASSQGYASGVYEQY
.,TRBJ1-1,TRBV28,ASRDTGMNTEAF
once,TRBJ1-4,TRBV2,ASSGEGRKLF
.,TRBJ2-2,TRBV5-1,ASSLVGGGTGELF
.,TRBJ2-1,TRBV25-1,ASSEWGGLYNEQF
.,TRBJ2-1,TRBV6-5,ASSLGAGVNNEQF
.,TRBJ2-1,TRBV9,ASSGTQHNEQF
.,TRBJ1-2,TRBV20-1,SASENYGYT
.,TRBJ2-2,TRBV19,ASSMVAGRSTGELF
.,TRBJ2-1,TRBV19,ASSIDRTSGEYYNEQF
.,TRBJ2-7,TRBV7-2,ASSLKWGGGYEQY
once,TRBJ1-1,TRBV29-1,SVERGPMNTEAF
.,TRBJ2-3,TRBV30,AWSLQSPSTDTQY
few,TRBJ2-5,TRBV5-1,ASSLGQLAGGQETQY
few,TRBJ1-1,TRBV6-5,ASSLAQIRGTEAF
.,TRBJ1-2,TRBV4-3,ASSQVLGGRGGYT
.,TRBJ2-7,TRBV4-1,ASSPRTGWYEQY
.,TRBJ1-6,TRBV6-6,ASSPRSYNSPLH
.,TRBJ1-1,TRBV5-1,ASSSGQGTEAF
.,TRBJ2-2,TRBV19,ASSIGTGGADGELF
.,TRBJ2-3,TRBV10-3,ASRRGGPTDTQY
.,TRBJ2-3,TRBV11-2,ASSLVLDTQY
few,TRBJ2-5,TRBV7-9,ASSDDIQETQY
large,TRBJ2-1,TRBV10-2,ASGGWGREGVNEQF
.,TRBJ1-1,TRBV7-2,ASSPLPGGTEAF
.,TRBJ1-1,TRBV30,AWSAPLGGSSEAF
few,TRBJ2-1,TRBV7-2,ASSSTGTNYNEQF
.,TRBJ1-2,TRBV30,AWSVFSFYGYT
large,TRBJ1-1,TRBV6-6,ASSKGGGPGNTEAF
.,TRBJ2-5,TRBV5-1,ASRTGQVQETQY
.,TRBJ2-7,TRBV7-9,ASSWGLGTGITEQY
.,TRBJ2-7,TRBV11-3,ASSLVVTSGSQAYEQY
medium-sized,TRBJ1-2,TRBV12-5,ASGHKGDRT
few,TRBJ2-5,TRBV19,ASSIRMQETQY
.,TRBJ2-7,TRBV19,ASSIAMTSGNSYEQY
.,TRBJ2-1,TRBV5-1,ASSLKLAGGNEQF
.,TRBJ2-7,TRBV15,ATSRDRSSYEQY
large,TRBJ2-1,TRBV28,ASSIAGQPYNEQF
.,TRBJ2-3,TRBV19,ASSTRAGGPIDTQY
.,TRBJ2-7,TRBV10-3,ASSPRQGWTYEQY
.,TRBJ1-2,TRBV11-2,ASSQGQGYYGYT
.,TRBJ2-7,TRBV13,ASSLGPSEQY